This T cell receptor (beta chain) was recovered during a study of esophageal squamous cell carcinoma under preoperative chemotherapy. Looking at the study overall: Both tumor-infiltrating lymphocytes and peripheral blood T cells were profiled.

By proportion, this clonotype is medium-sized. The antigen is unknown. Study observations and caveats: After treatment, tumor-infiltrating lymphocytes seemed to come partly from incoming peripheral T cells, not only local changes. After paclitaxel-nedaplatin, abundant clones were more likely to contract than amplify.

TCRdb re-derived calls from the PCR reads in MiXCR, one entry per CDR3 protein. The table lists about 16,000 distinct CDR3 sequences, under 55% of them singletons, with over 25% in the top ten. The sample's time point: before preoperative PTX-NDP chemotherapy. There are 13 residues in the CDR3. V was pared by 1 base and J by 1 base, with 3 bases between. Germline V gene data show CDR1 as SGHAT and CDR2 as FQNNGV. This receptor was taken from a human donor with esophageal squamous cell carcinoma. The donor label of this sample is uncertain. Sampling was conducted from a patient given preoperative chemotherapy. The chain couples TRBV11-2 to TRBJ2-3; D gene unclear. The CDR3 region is CASSLGGTDTQYF. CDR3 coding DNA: TGTGCCAGCAGCTTAGGAGGCACAGATACGCAGTATTTT.